This entry lists 23 T cell receptor beta chains sequenced from one sample in a study of somatic mutations in cytotoxic T cells in rheumatoid arthritis. Using immunoSEQ multiplex PCR, the repertoire was profiled, and TCRdb retains in-frame clones only, with some absent. Altogether under 20,000 clones are present, 86% being singletons, with the ten largest covering about 15%. The sample comprised CD8+ T cells sorted from blood. Every receptor here comes from a man aged 40-55 years in good health.

V usage is TRBV28 and J usage is TRBJ2-7; 9 bases are shared with TRBD1. The CDR3 has 16 amino acids. Germline V gene sequence: CDR1 MDHEN, CDR2 SYDVKM. With 5 bases clipped from V and 5 bases from J, the junction kept 13 bases outside the gene matches. For the CDR3, the DNA is TGTGCCAGCAGTAATGCCTGGACAGGGGTCAAAAACGAGCAGTACTTC. Translation gives CASSNAWTGVKNEQYF.

The chain has TRBV27 and TRBJ1-1; a possible D gene is TRBD1 (6 bases). This CDR3 region has 14 residues. The germline CDR1 and CDR2 sequences are MNHEY and SMNVEV (reference sequence). V shed 6 bases and J shed 2 bases, with 13 bases lying between them. The CDR3 bases are TGTGCCAGCAGCCACGGGACACCCAACACTGAAGCTTTCTTT. Its translation: CASSHGTPNTEAFF.

This clone is a singleton in its sample. This chain uses TRBV27 with TRBJ2-7; 10 nucleotides match TRBD2. The CDR3 is made up of 15 amino acids. Germline V gene sequence: CDR1 MNHEY, CDR2 SMNVEV (reference sequence). The V and J ends lost 5 bases and 4 bases, in that order; junction bases with no gene match: 8. Here the CDR3 DNA reads TGTGCCAGCAGTCCTAGCGGGAGTCACTTTTACGAGCAGTACTTC. Its protein is CASSPSGSHFYEQYF.

The rearrangement joins TRBV7-8 to TRBJ1-2; TRBD1 aligns across 8 bases. This CDR3 is 19 amino acids long. The V segment lost 3 bases and the J segment 1 base; nucleotides outside the gene matches: 16. Germline values: CDR1 SGHVS, CDR2 FQNEAQ. The CDR3 sequence is CASSFHPTRQDRDNYGYTF. For the CDR3, the DNA is TGTGCCAGCAGCTTTCACCCTACCCGTCAGGACAGGGATAACTATGGCTACACCTTC.

This rearrangement joins TRBV10-3 to TRBJ2-1, with 12 bases identical to TRBD2. The CDR3 is 15 residues long. The V gene's germline CDR1 is ENHRY and CDR2 SYGVKD. The V segment lost 4 bases and the J segment 6 bases; nucleotides outside the gene matches: 4. The CDR3 DNA reads TGTGCCATCAGTGTGACTAGCGGGAGTGTCAATGAGCAGTTCTTC. The encoded protein is CAISVTSGSVNEQFF.

The sample holds one count of this clone. The chain recombines TRBV2 with TRBJ2-1; the match to TRBD2 covers 14 bases. Trimming at V came to 5 bases and at J to 2 bases, leaving 5 bases not matched to a gene. The germline V gene encodes CDR1 SNHLY and CDR2 FYNNEI. The CDR3 length is 17 residues. CDR3: CASSSGTSGGAYNEQFF. CDR3 DNA: TGTGCCAGCAGTTCGGGGACTAGCGGGGGCGCCTACAATGAGCAGTTCTTC. Combining the CDR3 with reference TRBV2 and TRBJ2-1 gives the whole variable domain EPEVTQTPSHQVTQMGQEVILRCVPISNHLYFYWYRQILGQKVEFLVSFYNNEISEKSEIFDDQFSVERPDGSNFTLKIRSTKLEDSAMYFCASSSGTSGGAYNEQFFGPGTRLTVL.

The CDR3 spells CASSQDLSGSPSYEQYF. CDR3 bases: TGCGCCAGCAGCCAAGACCTGAGCGGGAGCCCTTCCTACGAGCAGTACTTC. The chain couples TRBV4-3 to TRBJ2-7, with 8 nucleotides matching TRBD2. The CDR3 has 17 amino acids. Germline CDR1 and CDR2: LGHNA and YSLEER. V gave up 0 bases and J gave up 1 base; unmatched junction bases: 8.

The chain links TRBV28 to TRBJ2-1, with 7 positions matching TRBD2. The CDR3 totals 16 residues. Losses at the gene ends were 7 bases for V and 2 bases for J; bases not matched to a gene: 11. Per the germline V gene, CDR1 is MDHEN and CDR2 is SYDVKM. The CDR3 here is CASTPRAGAAYNEQFF. CDR3 in DNA: TGTGCCAGCACCCCCAGGGCGGGAGCCGCCTACAATGAGCAGTTCTTC. The full variable domain, with the rest looked up from reference TRBV28 and TRBJ2-1, is DVKVTQSSRYLVKRTGEKVFLECVQDMDHENMFWYRQDPGLGLRLIYFSYDVKMKEKGDIPEGYSVSREKKERFSLILESASTNQTSMYLCASTPRAGAAYNEQFFGPGTRLTVL.

The V gene is TRBV7-2, the J gene TRBJ2-5; D is undetermined. Between the trimmed V and J ends, which lost 1 base and 5 bases, there was a span of 17 bases. The CDR3 spans 16 residues. Germline V gene data show CDR1 as SGHTA and CDR2 as FQGNSA. For the CDR3, the DNA is TGTGCCAGCAGCTTAGTCCCCCGGACGGTAGAGGAGACCCAGTACTTC. Residues: CASSLVPRTVEETQYF.

The chain uses TRBV4-3 and TRBJ2-6; 12 positions agree with TRBD2. J was trimmed by 0 bases and V by 2 bases; bases with no gene match: 5. This CDR3 is 19 amino acids long. CDR1 is LGHNA, CDR2 YSLEER, per germline. In DNA form, the CDR3 reads TGCGCCAGCAGCCAACGAGGGACTAGCGGGTCCTCTGGGGCCAACGTCCTGACTTTC. It translates to CASSQRGTSGSSGANVLTF.

Only one count was recorded for this clone. The chain combines TRBV7-2 with TRBJ2-3; TRBD2 agrees at 12 bases. The CDR3 is 15 residues long. The V and J ends lost 3 bases and 4 bases, in that order; junction bases with no gene match: 2. CDR1 SGHTA and CDR2 FQGNSA come from the germline V gene. This CDR3 is CASSFTSGRSDTQYF. CDR3 sequence (DNA): TGTGCCAGCAGCTTCACTAGCGGGAGGTCAGATACGCAGTATTTT.

The chain is built from TRBV23-1 and TRBJ2-7, with 12 bases matching TRBD2. TRBV23-1 is an ORF, and what it does is uncertain. The CDR3 contains 17 residues. Trimming at V came to 0 bases and at J to 5 bases, leaving 8 bases not matched to a gene. The CDR3 loop reads CASSQSRPSGRADEQYF. As DNA, the CDR3 is TGCGCCAGCAGTCAATCAAGGCCTAGCGGGAGGGCGGACGAGCAGTACTTC.

This chain connects TRBV6-5 to TRBJ2-1, with D unclear. The V gene's germline CDR1 is MNHEY and CDR2 SVGAGI. The V and J ends lost 7 bases and 5 bases respectively, with 12 bases between them. The CDR3 loop spans 13 amino acids. CDR3: CASINLEDNEQFF. The CDR3 DNA reads TGTGCCAGCATTAACCTTGAGGACAATGAGCAGTTCTTC.

This chain links TRBV30 with TRBJ2-4, with 7 bases that match TRBD2. V was clipped by 0 bases and J by 7 bases; unmatched bases: 3. The CDR3 length is 13 residues. Looked up from germline, CDR1 is GTSNPN and CDR2 is SVGIG (reference sequence). CDR3 nucleotide sequence: TGTGCCTGGAGTGTACATAGCGGGAACATTCAGTACTTC. Its protein is CAWSVHSGNIQYF.

This clone appeared a few times. The rearrangement uses TRBV9 and TRBJ1-1; D unresolved. Germline CDR1 reads SGDLS; CDR2 reads YYNGEE. This CDR3 comprises 13 residues. V lost 5 bases, J lost 0 bases, and 8 bases lay in between. CDR3 residues: CASSPFMNTEAFF. CDR3 coding DNA: TGTGCCAGCAGTCCTTTCATGAACACTGAAGCTTTCTTT.

This clone was recorded a few times. This chain links TRBV10-1 with TRBJ2-3; D may be TRBD1 or TRBD2 (6 bases each). CDR3 size: 14 residues. V was clipped by 3 bases and J by 3 bases, with 10 bases between them. Per the germline V gene, CDR1 is WNHNN and CDR2 is SYGVQD (reference sequence). The CDR3 DNA follows: TGCGCCAGCAGTGATGGCGGGACAACAGATACGCAGTATTTT. Translated: CASSDGGTTDTQYF.

J is TRBJ2-7 and V is TRBV27; a possible D gene is TRBD1 (6 bases). The germline V gene encodes CDR1 MNHEY and CDR2 SMNVEV (reference sequence). The CDR3 consists of 15 residues. With 2 bases removed from V and 5 bases from J, the gap between germline ends came to 16 bases. Here the CDR3 reads CASSLRTDLRDEQYF. CDR3 coding DNA: TGTGCCAGCAGTTTAAGGACAGATCTTCGGGACGAGCAGTACTTC.

The gene calls are TRBV7-8 and TRBJ2-3; 13 bases map to TRBD2. CDR1 and CDR2 (germline): SGHVS, FQNEAQ. The CDR3 extends over 21 amino acids. The ends lost 2 bases at V and 1 base at J; junction bases unmatched: 15. DNA of the CDR3: TGTGCCAGCAGCTTAAGGATGGCCGGACTAGCGGGAGACGTTGGCACAGATACGCAGTATTTT. Encoded protein: CASSLRMAGLAGDVGTDTQYF.

In its sample, this clone was seen once. The J gene is TRBJ2-1, the V gene TRBV7-6, with 7 bases matching TRBD1. Trimming cost V 4 bases and J 7 bases; bases outside gene matches: 1. The CDR3 is 12 amino acids. Germline CDR1 SGHVS, CDR2 FNYEAQ. For the CDR3, the DNA is TGTGCCAGCAGCTCAGGGGGAAATGAGCAGTTCTTC. It translates to CASSSGGNEQFF.

This sequence joins TRBV28 and TRBJ2-5; 7 bases align to TRBD2. The CDR3 extends over 14 amino acids. Trimming at V came to 5 bases and at J to 5 bases, leaving 8 bases not matched to a gene. Germline lookup yields CDR1 MDHEN and CDR2 SYDVKM. The chain's CDR3 is CASSPRRGGETQYF. Written as DNA, the CDR3 is TGTGCCAGCAGTCCTCGGAGGGGAGGGGAGACCCAGTACTTC.

The chain combines TRBV28 with TRBJ2-7; TRBD1 aligns across 8 bases. This CDR3 region has 15 residues. V dropped 1 base and J dropped 5; count of bases not matched to a gene: 7. Germline lookup yields CDR1 MDHEN and CDR2 SYDVKM. CDR3 DNA: TGTGCCAGCAGTTTATCGGCAGGGGGCGGCGACGAGCAGTACTTC. Protein product: CASSLSAGGGDEQYF.

The gene calls are TRBV27 and TRBJ2-7, with 7 nucleotides matching TRBD2. V shed 2 bases, J shed 6 bases, and the junction held 7 bases outside the gene matches. Germline V gene lookup returns CDR1 MNHEY and CDR2 SMNVEV (reference sequence). The CDR3 totals 14 residues. CDR3 residues: CASSLRREAREQYF. In DNA form, the CDR3 reads TGTGCCAGCAGTTTACGCCGGGAGGCCCGCGAGCAGTACTTC.

V is TRBV2 and J is TRBJ2-7; no definite D call. The ends were cut back, 2 bases at V and 4 bases at J, with 15 bases in the middle. This CDR3 has 15 amino acids. The germline CDR1 and CDR2 sequences are SNHLY and FYNNEI. The CDR3 region is CASSERVGREYEQYF. The CDR3 DNA reads TGTGCCAGCAGTGAAAGGGTGGGCCGAGAGTACGAGCAGTACTTC.